The clone carrying this TCR beta chain was counted at least ten times. What it binds is not known. The data are from a study of T cells in Graves' hyperthyroidism and ophthalmopathy. Study-wide background: Peripheral blood was secured at the point of initial diagnosis, before any treatment. Whole-study results and caveats: Appearing also in blood were most of the thyroid clonotypes expanded above 0.001.

V was pared by 3 bases and J by 5 bases, with 7 bases of the junction left unmatched. This CDR3 contains 16 residues. The germline V gene has CDR1 SGHAT and CDR2 FQNNGV. The definition of stable Graves' hyperthyroidism was no ophthalmopathy progression within 18 months. TCR beta CDR3 region amplification was performed from RNA transcripts. A set of HTBI primers served as the primers for a first-round RT-PCR of the TCR CDR3. Using its own MiXCR run on the multiplex PCR reads, TCRdb lists one record per CDR3 protein. The repertoire holds about 200,000 distinct CDR3 sequences, with about 17% as singletons.

The receptor was derived from a woman in her forties or fifties with Graves' hyperthyroidism. The genes are TRBV11-2 and TRBJ2-4, with TRBD1 identical over 10 bases. The material sequenced was blood. The CDR3 region is CASSFTRDRGENIQYF. CDR3 bases: TGTGCCAGCAGCTTTACCCGGGACAGGGGCGAAAACATTCAGTACTTC.